The 10 T cell receptor beta chains given below trace back to one sample, sequenced in a study of shared clonotypes between healthy human individuals. Data came from immunoSEQ multiplex PCR; TCRdb stores just in-frame clones and leaves some out. The table has about 2.4 million clones, 93% seen once. Sequences were obtained from naive CD4+ T cells from PBMCs. Subset of the sample: CD45RA+ positively selected. These TCRs come from a man aged 18 to 30 in good health. Some clones in this sample may be carry-over from other donors' samples.

For this clone: Different DNA sequences within this sample yield the same CDR3. This chain links TRBV11-2 with TRBJ1-3; the D is unclear. CDR1 is SGHAT and CDR2 is FQNNGV in the germline V gene. CDR3 size: 15 residues. V lost 1 base and J lost 0, with 7 bases in between. The CDR3 sequence: CASSLAAGSGNTIYF. The CDR3 region has the DNA TGTGCCAGCAGCTTAGCGGCAGGCTCTGGAAACACCATATATTTT.

The chain combines TRBV5-4 with TRBJ2-7; D possibly corresponds to TRBD2 (6 bases). Germline V gene sequence: CDR1 SGHNT, CDR2 YYREEE (reference sequence). The CDR3 is 13 residues long. Deletions cut 3 bases from V and 5 bases from J, with 12 bases between. The CDR3: CASSSLAGNEQYF. The CDR3 DNA is TGTGCCAGCAGCTCCCTCGCGGGAAACGAGCAGTACTTC.

This chain uses TRBV18 with TRBJ2-1; possible D gene TRBD2, 5 bases. This CDR3 has 15 residues. The germline gives CDR1 KGHSH, CDR2 LQKENI. Trimming took 0 bases from V and 9 from J, leaving 15 bases between them. CDR3 amino acids: CASSPPAGAESEQFF. The CDR3 DNA follows: TGTGCCAGCTCACCACCGGCGGGCGCCGAGTCTGAGCAGTTCTTC. Drawing the rest from reference TRBV18 and TRBJ2-1, the complete variable domain is NAGVMQNPRHLVRRRGQEARLRCSPMKGHSHVYWYRQLPEEGLKFMVYLQKENIIDESGMPKERFSAEFPKEGPSILRIQQVVRGDSAAYFCASSPPAGAESEQFFGPGTRLTVL.

This rearrangement joins TRBV28 to TRBJ2-7; no definite D call. The CDR3 covers 18 residues. From germline, CDR1 is MDHEN and CDR2 SYDVKM. Trimming pared 5 bases from V and 3 bases from J, leaving 26 bases between. CDR3 bases: TGTGCCAGCAGTCCCTACGGAGAACTGGACGGTGGGTACTACGAGCAGTACTTC. Its translation: CASSPYGELDGGYYEQYF.

As concerns this clone: The same CDR3 can be traced to other DNA sequences in this sample. The genes are TRBV7-9 and TRBJ1-1; D is possibly TRBD1 (5 bases). The CDR3 runs 11 residues. Germline values: CDR1 SEHNR, CDR2 FQNEAQ (reference sequence). V lost 2 bases to trimming and J lost 7 bases, with 5 bases between them. In DNA, the CDR3 is TGTGCCAGCAGCTTACAGGGTGAAGCTTTCTTT. Amino acid sequence: CASSLQGEAFF.

The chain couples TRBV6-5 to TRBJ2-5; D is perhaps TRBD2 (6 bases). Gene TRBJ2-7 matches the end of the DNA better, so the J call may be wrong. Per germline, CDR1 MNHEY and CDR2 SVGAGI. The CDR3 runs 15 residues. The CDR3 region is CASSYAGRAPYEQYF. The CDR3 coding sequence is TGTGCCAGCAGTTATGCGGGACGGGCACCCTACGAGCAGTACTTC.

The rearrangement joins TRBV27 to TRBJ2-2, with unresolved D. Germline-derived CDR1 and CDR2 are MNHEY and SMNVEV (reference sequence). V lost 1 base and J lost 0, with 24 bases in between. The CDR3 contains 21 residues. CDR3: CASSLFNLGLSVRANTGELFF. CDR3 DNA sequence: TGTGCCAGCAGTTTATTCAACCTCGGGTTATCAGTTAGGGCGAACACCGGGGAGCTGTTTTTT.

The chain carries TRBV6-5 and TRBJ2-5; the D gene is possibly TRBD2 (5 bases). The germline gives CDR1 MNHEY, CDR2 SVGAGI. The CDR3 spans 13 residues. V was cut by 5 bases and J by 5 bases, with 12 bases left in between. This CDR3 is CASSVTREETQYF. As DNA, the CDR3 is TGTGCCAGCAGTGTTACTAGAGAGGAGACCCAGTACTTC.

Details on this clone: The same CDR3 also results from other DNA sequences found in this sample. The chain joins TRBV29-1 to TRBJ2-7, with D possibly matching TRBD2 (6 bases). Trimming removed 4 bases at V and 2 bases at J, with 12 bases between. This CDR3 spans 13 amino acids. CDR1 is SQVTM and CDR2 is ANQGSEA in the germline V gene. The CDR3 DNA is TGCAGCGTTGGGGCGGGGAGCACCTACGAGCAGTACTTC. Translation: CSVGAGSTYEQYF.

The chain has TRBV28 and TRBJ2-1; a possible D gene is TRBD2 (6 bases). CDR3 length: 14 residues. V lost 3 bases and J 3 bases, leaving 9 bases between the germline ends. Germline values: CDR1 MDHEN, CDR2 SYDVKM. CDR3 region: CASSFWRGYNEQFF. In nucleotides, the CDR3 is TGTGCCAGCAGTTTCTGGCGGGGCTACAATGAGCAGTTCTTC.